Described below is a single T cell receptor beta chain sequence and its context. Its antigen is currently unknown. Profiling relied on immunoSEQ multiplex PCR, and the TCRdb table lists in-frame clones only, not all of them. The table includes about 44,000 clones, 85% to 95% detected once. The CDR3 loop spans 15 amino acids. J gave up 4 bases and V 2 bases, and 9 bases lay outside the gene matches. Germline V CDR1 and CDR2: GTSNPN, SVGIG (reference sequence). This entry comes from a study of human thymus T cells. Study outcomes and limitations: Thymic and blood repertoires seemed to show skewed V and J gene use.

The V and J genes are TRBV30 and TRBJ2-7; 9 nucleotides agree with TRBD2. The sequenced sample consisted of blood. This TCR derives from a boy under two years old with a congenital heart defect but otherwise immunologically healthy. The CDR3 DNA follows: TGTGCCTGGAGTCGCACGGGACTAGCCGCTTACGAGCAGTACTTC. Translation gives CAWSRTGLAAYEQYF.